Listed below are T cell receptor beta chains from one sample, sequenced in a study of T cell repertoires in cytomegalovirus infection. What these receptors recognize is not known. Using its own MiXCR run on the reads, TCRdb lists one record per CDR3 protein. Of around 900,000 distinct CDR3 sequences in the sample, less than 35% were seen once. This material consisted of cultured CD8+ T cells from PBMCs, taken from culture after CMV antigen stimulation. The receptors stem from a human donor in good health (CMV status not recorded). Some clones in this sample may be carry-over from other donors' samples. Each CDR3 is given with its conserved first and last residue. D genes are given only for firm matches. Where a row states a size, it is once, few, many or the class of an expanded clone; other rows omit it.

d_gene | abundance | j_gene | v_gene | CDR3nt | CDR3aa
- | - | TRBJ2-1 | TRBV5-6 | TGTGCCAGCAGCCCCAAATCACTACTGGGCGATGAGCAGTTCTTC | CASSPKSLLGDEQFF
TRBD1 | - | TRBJ1-2 | TRBV28 | TGTACCAGCAGCCCTACTCGACAGGGACACTATGGCTACACCTTC | CTSSPTRQGHYGYTF
- | - | TRBJ1-5 | TRBV19 | TGTGCCAGTATCAATGGAGGGGTTAGCAATCAGCCCCAGCATTTT | CASINGGVSNQPQHF
TRBD2 | - | TRBJ2-1 | TRBV27 | TGTGCCAGCAGTGCTAGCGGGGGCTTGGGTGAGCAGTTCTTC | CASSASGGLGEQFF
- | - | TRBJ1-1 | TRBV29-1 | TGCAGCGTTTTGGCAGCTGAAGCTTTCTTT | CSVLAAEAFF
TRBD1 | many | TRBJ1-5 | TRBV7-9 | TGTGCCAGCAGCCCCGAAGAGGGACAGAGCAATCAGCCCCAGCATTTT | CASSPEEGQSNQPQHF
- | - | TRBJ2-7 | TRBV7-9 | TGTGCCAGCAGCTTAAGTGGTCCTCCGGACGAGCAGTACTTC | CASSLSGPPDEQYF
- | few | TRBJ2-1 | TRBV18 | TGTGCCAGCTCACCGGAGACAGATCCATACAATGAGCAGTTCTTC | CASSPETDPYNEQFF
- | few | TRBJ2-7 | TRBV6-6 | TGTGCCAGCAGTCCCGAGAGAACCTACGAGCAGTACTTC | CASSPERTYEQYF
- | - | TRBJ1-2 | TRBV20-1 | TGCAGTGCTCCAGGGGTTGGCTACACCTTC | CSAPGVGYTF
- | - | TRBJ2-7 | TRBV20-1 | TGCAGTGCTAACTTGGTCGAGGGTTTTTCCTACGAGCAGTACTTC | CSANLVEGFSYEQYF
- | many | TRBJ2-5 | TRBV7-8 | TGTGCCAGCAGCTTAGGAGGGGTGGAGGAGACCCAGTACTTC | CASSLGGVEETQYF
- | - | TRBJ2-4 | TRBV7-9 | TGTGCCAGCAGCTCCCCCGCGGGACACTCCAAAAACATTCAGTACTTC | CASSSPAGHSKNIQYF
- | few | TRBJ2-5 | TRBV10-3 | TGTGCCATCAGTGATCGTCCCTCTAGGCGGGAGACCCAGTACTTC | CAISDRPSRRETQYF
TRBD1 | - | TRBJ1-2 | TRBV7-2 | TGTGCCAGCAGCTCATACGGGACAGGGTATGGCTACACCTTC | CASSSYGTGYGYTF
- | many | TRBJ1-3 | TRBV20-1 | TGCAGTGCCGCCCGGCGGGCAGGCCTTTCCTCTGGAAACACCATATATTTT | CSAARRAGLSSGNTIYF